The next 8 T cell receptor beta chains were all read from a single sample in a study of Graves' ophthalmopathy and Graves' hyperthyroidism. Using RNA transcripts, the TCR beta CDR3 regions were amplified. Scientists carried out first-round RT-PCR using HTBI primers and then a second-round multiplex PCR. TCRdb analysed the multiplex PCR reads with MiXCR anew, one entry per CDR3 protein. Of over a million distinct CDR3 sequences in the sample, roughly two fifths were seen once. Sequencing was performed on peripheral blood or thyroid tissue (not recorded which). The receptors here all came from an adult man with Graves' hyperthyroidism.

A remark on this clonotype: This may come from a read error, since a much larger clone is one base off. Written as DNA, the CDR3 is TGTGCCTCCAGCAGAGATGACAGGGAGCAGTACTTC. Its translation is CASSRDDREQYF. The genes are TRBV15 and TRBJ2-7, with a possible D match to TRBD1 (6 bases). CDR3 length: 12 amino acids. Germline lookup yields CDR1 LNHNV and CDR2 YYDKDF (reference sequence).

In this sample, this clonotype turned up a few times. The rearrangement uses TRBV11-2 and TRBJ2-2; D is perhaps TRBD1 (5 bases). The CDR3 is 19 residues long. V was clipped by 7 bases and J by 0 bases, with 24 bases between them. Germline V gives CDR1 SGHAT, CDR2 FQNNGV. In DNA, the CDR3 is TGTGCCAGCACCCCGTTCCCGAATCTGACAGACCCGAACACCGGGGAGCTGTTTTTT. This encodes CASTPFPNLTDPNTGELFF.

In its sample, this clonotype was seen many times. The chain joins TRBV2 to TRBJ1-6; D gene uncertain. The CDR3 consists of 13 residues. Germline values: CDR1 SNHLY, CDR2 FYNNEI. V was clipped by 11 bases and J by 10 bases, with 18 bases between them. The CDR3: CAVDGRSESPLHF. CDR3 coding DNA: TGTGCCGTCGATGGCAGATCGGAATCACCCCTCCACTTT.

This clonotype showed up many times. CDR3 residues: CASSAIRDSISYEQYF. The CDR3 coding sequence is TGTGCCAGTAGTGCCATCCGGGACAGTATCTCCTACGAGCAGTACTTC. The rearrangement joins TRBV19 to TRBJ2-7, with 7 bases matching TRBD1. The ends lost 5 bases at V and 0 bases at J; junction bases unmatched: 10. The germline V gene encodes CDR1 LNHDA and CDR2 SQIVND (reference sequence). The CDR3 is 16 amino acids. The variable domain in full, completed from reference TRBV19 and TRBJ2-7, reads DGGITQSPKYLFRKEGQNVTLSCEQNLNHDAMYWYRQDPGQGLRLIYYSQIVNDFQKGDIAEGYSVSREKKESFPLTVTSAQKNPTAFYLCASSAIRDSISYEQYFGPGTRLTVT.

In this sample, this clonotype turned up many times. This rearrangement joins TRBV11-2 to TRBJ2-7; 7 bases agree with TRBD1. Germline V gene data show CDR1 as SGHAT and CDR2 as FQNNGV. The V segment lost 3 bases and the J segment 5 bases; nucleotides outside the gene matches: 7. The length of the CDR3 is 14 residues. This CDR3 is CASSLAHRGNEQYF. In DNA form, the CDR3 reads TGTGCCAGCAGCTTGGCTCACAGGGGCAACGAGCAGTACTTC.

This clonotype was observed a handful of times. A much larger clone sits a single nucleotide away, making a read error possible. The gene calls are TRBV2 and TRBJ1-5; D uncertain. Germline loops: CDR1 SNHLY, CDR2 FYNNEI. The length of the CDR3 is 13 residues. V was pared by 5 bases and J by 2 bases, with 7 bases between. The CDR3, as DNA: TGTGCCAGCAGTACAAGTGGCAATCAGCCCCAGCATTTT. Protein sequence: CASSTSGNQPQHF.

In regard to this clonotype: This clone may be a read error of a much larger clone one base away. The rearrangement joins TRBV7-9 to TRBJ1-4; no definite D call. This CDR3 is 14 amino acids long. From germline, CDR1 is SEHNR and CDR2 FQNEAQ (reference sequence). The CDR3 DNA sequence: TGTGCCAGCAGCCTACAACGGAAGAATGGAAAACTGTTTTTT. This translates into CASSLQRKNGKLFF.

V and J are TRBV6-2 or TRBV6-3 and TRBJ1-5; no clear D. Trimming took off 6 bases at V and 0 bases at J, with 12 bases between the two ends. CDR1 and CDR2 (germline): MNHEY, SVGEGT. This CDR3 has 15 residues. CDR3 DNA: TGTGCCAGCAGCCTAAATGGATATAGCAATCAGCCCCAGCATTTT. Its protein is CASSLNGYSNQPQHF.